This T cell receptor (beta chain) stems from a study of STAT5B mutations in CD4+ large granular lymphocyte leukemia. Using immunoSEQ multiplex PCR, the repertoire was profiled, and TCRdb retains in-frame clones only, with some absent. The data contain around 31,000 clones, about 70% of them singletons. Trimming shortened V by 1 base and J by 5 bases, and 7 bases separated the two germline ends. From germline, CDR1 is SGHKS and CDR2 YYEKEE (reference sequence). The length of the CDR3 is 13 residues. Sequenced material: CD4+ T cells from blood buffy coats. The V call is TRBV5-5, the J call TRBJ2-1; D possibly uses TRBD1 or TRBD2 (5 bases each). The clonotype was recovered from a human donor in good health. In DNA, the CDR3 is TGTGCCAGCAGCTTGCAGGGAGACAATGAGCAGTTCTTC. Translating it yields CASSLQGDNEQFF.